This T cell receptor beta chain was sequenced for a study of blood T cells in healthy people across ages. The CDR3 has 15 amino acids. CDR1 is SNHLY and CDR2 is FYNNEI in the germline V gene. V was pared by 2 bases and J by 2 bases, with 13 bases between. In this sample, this clonotype turned up a few times. Next came a second PCR, run for about 7 to 12 cycles, which used a sample-barcoded 5' primer along with a J-beta primer mix. TCRdb ran MiXCR on the 5' RACE reads and lists one entry per CDR3 protein. The sample lists around 1.5 million distinct CDR3 sequences, around two fifths occurring once. The rearrangement joins TRBV2 to TRBJ2-7; no clear D gene. Sequences were obtained from blood. The receptor was isolated from a woman between 18 and 29 years old in good health. In nucleotides, the CDR3 is TGTGCCAGCAGTGAATCCATGAACGGTCCCTACGAGCAGTACTTC. It codes for CASSESMNGPYEQYF.